This TCR beta chain was sequenced for a study of blood T cell repertoires in COVID-19. The CDR3 length is 16 residues. Germline lookup yields CDR1 SGHDN and CDR2 FVKESK. Trimming cost V 1 base and J 9 bases; bases outside gene matches: 8. Data came from immunoSEQ multiplex PCR; TCRdb stores just in-frame clones and leaves some out. The table records about 54,000 clones, approximately 88% of them present only once. The V gene is TRBV14, the J gene TRBJ2-1, with 11 bases aligning to TRBD2. The TCR originated in a human donor in a cohort sampled during active COVID-19. The sequenced material came from peripheral blood. This chain's CDR3 is CASSQGLAGRGSEQFF. The CDR3, as DNA: TGTGCCAGCAGCCAAGGACTAGCGGGGAGGGGGAGTGAGCAGTTCTTC.